A selection of T cell receptor beta chains follows, all from one sample in a study of shared clonotypes between healthy human individuals. Using immunoSEQ multiplex PCR, the repertoire was profiled, and TCRdb retains in-frame clones only, with some absent. Of 490,000 or so clones in the sample, over 65% were seen once. Input material: PBMCs. The receptors shown here come from a woman in her thirties or forties in good health. Some clones in this sample may be carry-over from other donors' samples. CDR3s include the opening cysteine and the closing phenylalanine or tryptophan. The D gene is left open where the match is weak. The size field is filled for only some rows; it gives once, few, many or a size class.

CDR3 | DNA | size | J | V | D
CASSLLGAVVQPQHF | TGTGCCAGTAGTTTACTGGGCGCTGTAGTTCAGCCCCAGCATTTT | - | TRBJ1-5 | TRBV19 | -
CASRPRTSGHNEQFF | TGTGCTAGCAGGCCGCGGACTAGCGGGCACAATGAGCAGTTCTTC | - | TRBJ2-1 | TRBV7-7 | TRBD2
CASTLAGGQNTGELFF | TGTGCCAGCACCTTAGCGGGAGGTCAGAACACCGGGGAGCTGTTTTTT | - | TRBJ2-2 | TRBV5-5 | TRBD2
CASSNRGLNPSSGANVLTF | TGTGCCAGCAGTAACAGGGGACTCAACCCGAGCTCTGGGGCCAACGTCCTGACTTTC | many | TRBJ2-6 | TRBV2 | -
CASSPAAESGHEQYF | TGTGCCAGCAGCCCCGCCGCCGAATCTGGCCACGAGCAGTACTTC | - | TRBJ2-7 | TRBV6-5 | -
CAWSLGQGYEQYF | TGTGCCTGGAGCCTGGGACAGGGATACGAGCAGTACTTC | - | TRBJ2-7 | TRBV30 | TRBD1
CASSPWDSRSGNTIYF | TGCGCCAGCAGCCCTTGGGACAGCCGCTCTGGAAACACCATATATTTT | - | TRBJ1-3 | TRBV4-1 | TRBD1
CASRSIGCQPQHF | TGTGCAAGTCGCTCTATCGGGTGTCAGCCCCAGCATTTT | - | TRBJ1-5 | TRBV12-2 | -
CASSFPTGYTQETQYF | TGTGCCAGCAGCTTCCCGACAGGCTATACCCAAGAGACCCAGTACTTC | - | TRBJ2-5 | TRBV7-9 | -
CASRGPHRESNQPQHF | TGTGCCAGCCGAGGGCCACACAGGGAGAGCAATCAGCCCCAGCATTTT | - | TRBJ1-5 | TRBV19 | -
CASSESGTVREQFF | TGTGCCAGCAGTGAATCTGGTACCGTCAGAGAGCAGTTCTTC | - | TRBJ2-1 | TRBV25-1 | -
CASSHMNTEAFF | TGTGCCAGCAGCCATATGAACACTGAAGCTTTCTTT | - | TRBJ1-1 | TRBV13 | -
CASSSDNLVEYF | TGCGCCAGCAGCTCCGACAACTTAGTCGAGTACTTC | - | TRBJ2-7 | TRBV5-1 | -
CASSATTEGETQYF | TGTGCCAGCAGCGCCACGACAGAGGGAGAGACCCAGTACTTC | - | TRBJ2-5 | TRBV11-2 | -
CASSLGLSNTEAFF | TGTGCCAGCAGCTTAGGACTTTCCAACACTGAAGCTTTCTTT | once | TRBJ1-1 | TRBV7-9 | -
CASSPARTSGNSEQYF | TGTGCCAGCTCACCAGCTCGGACTAGCGGGAACAGCGAGCAGTACTTC | - | TRBJ2-7 | TRBV18 | TRBD2
CASSLVSSGPYEQYF | TGTGCCAGCAGCTTAGTGTCTAGCGGACCCTACGAGCAGTACTTC | - | TRBJ2-7 | TRBV7-6 | TRBD2
CASSTYPGEQYF | TGTGCCAGCAGCACTTACCCAGGCGAGCAGTACTTC | - | TRBJ2-7 | TRBV5-4 | -
CASSVGTSGPYEQYF | TGTGCCAGCAGCGTAGGGACTAGCGGTCCCTACGAGCAGTACTTC | few | TRBJ2-7 | TRBV9 | TRBD2
CASTRGLAVTGELFF | TGTGCCAGCACCAGAGGGCTAGCTGTTACCGGGGAGCTGTTTTTT | - | TRBJ2-2 | TRBV2 | -
CASSAWTGFYGYTF | TGCGCCAGCAGCGCCTGGACAGGGTTCTATGGCTACACCTTC | - | TRBJ1-2 | TRBV5-1 | TRBD1
CASSLDARVKSGYTF | TGTGCCAGCAGCTTAGATGCCAGGGTAAAGAGTGGCTACACCTTC | - | TRBJ1-2 | TRBV7-2 | -
CASSLRDYPSSYEQYF | TGTGCCAGCAGCCTTAGGGACTATCCCAGCTCCTACGAGCAGTACTTC | - | TRBJ2-7 | TRBV9 | TRBD2
CASTLDRGGTEAFF | TGTGCCAGTACCCTGGACAGGGGAGGTACTGAAGCTTTCTTT | - | TRBJ1-1 | TRBV19 | TRBD1
CATQGGGFETQYF | TGTGCCACCCAGGGGGGGGGCTTCGAGACCCAGTACTTC | - | TRBJ2-5 | TRBV27 | -
CASSQAPDHGELFF | TGCGCCAGCAGCCAAGCCCCGGACCACGGGGAGCTGTTTTTT | - | TRBJ2-2 | TRBV4-1 | -
CASSMGYEQYF | TGTGCCAGCAGTATGGGGTACGAGCAGTACTTC | - | TRBJ2-7 | TRBV6-5 | -
CASSQPGEGEYQPQHF | TGCGCCAGCAGCCAACCCGGGGAGGGTGAATATCAGCCCCAGCATTTT | once | TRBJ1-5 | TRBV4-1 | -
CASKSAGAYQETQYF | TGTGCCAGCAAATCAGCGGGAGCCTACCAAGAGACCCAGTACTTC | - | TRBJ2-5 | TRBV2 | TRBD2
CASSYRPNQPQHF | TGTGCCAGCAGTTATCGACCCAATCAGCCCCAGCATTTT | - | TRBJ1-5 | TRBV6-6 | -
CASNIGGAREETQYF | TGTGCCAGCAACATAGGGGGGGCCAGGGAAGAGACCCAGTACTTC | once | TRBJ2-5 | TRBV5-4 | -
CSVLRGSGRVETQYF | TGCAGCGTGCTTCGGGGTAGCGGGAGGGTAGAGACCCAGTACTTC | - | TRBJ2-5 | TRBV29-1 | TRBD2
CASRWRVLGYGYTF | TGTGCCAGCAGGTGGAGGGTCCTCGGCTATGGCTACACCTTC | - | TRBJ1-2 | TRBV2 | -
CASSQYGTSGAYEQYF | TGTGCCAGCAGCCAATATGGGACTAGCGGGGCCTACGAGCAGTACTTC | - | TRBJ2-7 | TRBV4-2 | TRBD2
CASSPHSSYTGELFF | TGTGCCAGCAGTCCTCACAGTTCTTACACCGGGGAGCTGTTTTTT | - | TRBJ2-2 | TRBV6-6 | -
CASSLGQGGGYTF | TGCGCCAGCAGCCTGGGACAGGGCGGGGGCTACACCTTC | - | TRBJ1-2 | TRBV5-1 | TRBD1
CASSSPGQSQETQYF | TGTGCCAGCAGCTCTCCGGGACAGTCCCAAGAGACCCAGTACTTC | - | TRBJ2-5 | TRBV7-8 | TRBD1
CASSAPGPSGTEAFF | TGTGCCAGCAGCGCCCCAGGGCCGTCGGGCACTGAAGCTTTCTTT | - | TRBJ1-1 | TRBV7-9 | -
CASSSLEANEQFF | TGTGCCAGCTCATCACTGGAGGCCAATGAGCAGTTCTTC | - | TRBJ2-1 | TRBV18 | -
CVSSPRDGPNYGYTF | TGTGTCAGCTCACCCCGGGACGGTCCTAACTATGGCTACACCTTC | - | TRBJ1-2 | TRBV18 | -
CASSLWWQGGETQYF | TGTGCCAGCAGCTTGTGGTGGCAGGGTGGCGAGACCCAGTACTTC | - | TRBJ2-5 | TRBV5-8 | -
CASRNIPGPYSPLHF | TGTGCCAGTCGCAACATTCCAGGGCCCTATTCACCCCTCCACTTT | - | TRBJ1-6 | TRBV27 | -
CASSSIMRDTEAFF | TGTGCCAGCAGTTCCATAATGAGGGACACTGAAGCTTTCTTT | - | TRBJ1-1 | TRBV28 | -
CASSLVGGYEQYF | TGTGCCAGCAGCCTTGTGGGGGGCTACGAGCAGTACTTC | - | TRBJ2-7 | TRBV9 | -
CASSFRDRAYEQYF | TGTGCCAGCAGTTTCCGGGACAGGGCCTACGAGCAGTACTTC | - | TRBJ2-7 | TRBV28 | TRBD1